The 28 T cell receptor beta chains below come from one sample, sequenced in a study of blood T cell repertoires in COVID-19. TCRdb's table, derived via immunoSEQ multiplex PCR, lists solely in-frame clones and lacks some. The top ten hold about 15% of the sample, which has some 150,000 clones, 65% to 90% seen once. Source material: PBMCs or T cells enriched from blood (not recorded which). Every receptor here comes from a man in his forties or fifties who had recovered from COVID-19.

A note on this clone: At one end, the junction sequence differs from germline, possibly due to a read error. This sample also contains other DNA sequences that code for the same CDR3. The chain is built from TRBV7-7 and TRBJ2-2, with 7 positions matching TRBD1. The CDR3 covers 15 residues. CDR1 is SSHAT, CDR2 FNYEAQ, per germline (reference sequence). CDR3 nucleotide sequence: TGTGCTAGCAGCTTAGGGACAGCCAACACCGGGGAGCTGTTTTTT. This encodes CASSLGTANTGELFF. Filled out from reference TRBV7-7 and TRBJ2-2, the complete variable domain reads GAGVSQSPRYKVTKRGQDVTLRCDPISSHATLYWYQQALGQGPEFLTYFNYEAQPDKSGLPSDRFSAERPEGSISTLTIQRTEQRDSAMYRCASSLGTANTGELFFGEGSRLTVL.

The V and J genes are TRBV5-1 and TRBJ1-3, with D maybe TRBD1 (5 bases). This CDR3 has 15 residues. Germline V lookup: CDR1 SGHRS, CDR2 YFSETQ. Trimming took 0 bases from V and 4 from J, leaving 11 bases between them. CDR3 nucleotide sequence: TGCGCCAGCAGCTTGGGGGGACTTGACGGAAACACCATATATTTT. As protein: CASSLGGLDGNTIYF.

This clone turned up a few times. The rearrangement uses TRBV6-5 and TRBJ2-7, with 9 bases lining up with TRBD2. CDR3 length: 13 amino acids. Germline V gene lookup returns CDR1 MNHEY and CDR2 SVGAGI. V gave up 4 bases and J gave up 9 bases; unmatched junction bases: 7. The CDR3 protein is CASSSRGGAVQYF. The CDR3 DNA follows: TGTGCCAGCAGTTCTCGCGGGGGGGCAGTGCAGTACTTC.

This clone is a singleton in its sample. This chain links TRBV19 with TRBJ1-2, with a possible D match to TRBD1 (6 bases). This CDR3 is 13 amino acids long. Trimming left V 3 bases short and J 5 bases short, with 10 bases between. CDR1 is LNHDA, CDR2 SQIVND, per germline (reference sequence). CDR3 bases: TGTGCCAGTAGTATCCAAGGGGGATATGGCTACACCTTC. Translated: CASSIQGGYGYTF.

This clone has more than one count but fewer than ten. This sequence joins TRBV5-6 and TRBJ1-1; D is ambiguous. In germline, CDR1 is SGHDT, CDR2 YYEEEE. V lost 1 base to trimming and J lost 4 bases, with 11 bases between them. The CDR3 consists of 14 residues. CDR3 in DNA: TGTGCCAGCAGCTTGAGGACTACGGTCACTGAAGCTTTCTTT. As protein: CASSLRTTVTEAFF.

This chain links TRBV6-5 with TRBJ1-6; D ambiguous. Germline CDR1 reads MNHEY; CDR2 reads SVGAGI. The CDR3 spans 15 residues. The V and J ends lost 6 bases and 5 bases respectively, with 14 bases between them. The CDR3 coding sequence is TGTGCCAGCAGCCCAGGCTTCAAAAATAATTCACCCCTCCACTTT. Translated: CASSPGFKNNSPLHF.

This chain connects TRBV6-5 to TRBJ1-3; possible D gene TRBD1, 5 bases. From germline, CDR1 is MNHEY and CDR2 SVGAGI. CDR3 length: 14 residues. V shed 6 bases and J shed 6 bases, with 15 bases lying between them. CDR3 coding DNA: TGTGCCAGCAGGTCAGGGTCCCACCAAAACACCATATATTTT. Encoded protein: CASRSGSHQNTIYF.

This chain connects TRBV20-1 to TRBJ1-2, with D unclear. Germline CDR1 is DFQATT and CDR2 is SNEGSKA (reference sequence). The CDR3 length is 11 residues. V gave up 0 bases and J gave up 6 bases, with 5 bases separating them. The CDR3 nucleotides read TGCAGTGCTAGAGACGGGGATGGCTACACCTTC. This encodes CSARDGDGYTF.

V gene TRBV14 combines with J gene TRBJ1-1; D ambiguous. This CDR3 is 12 amino acids long. The germline V gene has CDR1 SGHDN and CDR2 FVKESK. V was cut by 1 base and J by 10 bases, with 10 bases left in between. This CDR3 is CASSQGRLRAFF. DNA for the CDR3: TGTGCCAGCAGCCAAGGTCGCTTGCGAGCTTTCTTT. Full variable domain (rest looked up from reference TRBV14 and TRBJ1-1): EAGVTQFPSHSVIEKGQTVTLRCDPISGHDNLYWYRRVMGKEIKFLLHFVKESKQDESGMPNNRFLAERTGGTYSTLKVQPAELEDSGVYFCASSQGRLRAFFGQGTRLTVV.

The CDR3 sequence is CASRGQRNSPLHF. CDR3 DNA sequence: TGTGCCAGCAGGGGACAGCGAAATTCACCCCTCCACTTT. The genes are TRBV27 and TRBJ1-6, with TRBD1 identical over 7 bases. The germline V gene has CDR1 MNHEY and CDR2 SMNVEV (reference sequence). The CDR3 consists of 13 residues. Trimming at V came to 6 bases and at J to 7 bases, leaving 3 bases not matched to a gene.

The chain joins TRBV29-1 to TRBJ1-2, with 7 bases fitting TRBD1. This CDR3 contains 16 residues. The V gene's germline CDR1 is SQVTM and CDR2 ANQGSEA. Trimming removed 4 bases from V and 8 bases from J; junction bases left unmatched: 19. CDR3 sequence reads: CSVGGLRTGQSAGYTF. CDR3 nucleotides: TGCAGCGTTGGAGGGCTGAGAACGGGACAGTCGGCGGGCTACACCTTC.

The rearrangement links TRBV7-9 to TRBJ1-2, with a tentative D call TRBD1 (5 bases). Looked up from germline, CDR1 is SEHNR and CDR2 is FQNEAQ (reference sequence). The V end lost 4 bases, the J end lost 2 bases, and 11 bases lay between the germline ends. This CDR3 comprises 14 residues. Here the CDR3 reads CASSSDQGNYGYTF. CDR3 bases: TGTGCCAGCAGCTCAGACCAGGGCAACTATGGCTACACCTTC.

The chain recombines TRBV15 with TRBJ2-1; no clear D gene. This CDR3 has 15 amino acids. CDR1 is LNHNV and CDR2 is YYDKDF in the germline V gene (reference sequence). Trimming shortened V by 4 bases and J by 6 bases, and 16 bases separated the two germline ends. CDR3 residues: CATSIFSTSGNEQFF. The CDR3 nucleotides read TGTGCCACCAGCATTTTTTCCACTTCAGGCAATGAGCAGTTCTTC.

The chain carries TRBV10-2 and TRBJ2-3, with a weak D call TRBD2 (5 bases). Germline CDR1 WSHSY, CDR2 SAAADI. Trimming took off 3 bases at V and 5 bases at J, with 18 bases between the two ends. This CDR3 comprises 16 residues. The CDR3 is CASSDTRGTGLDTQYF. DNA for the CDR3: TGCGCCAGCAGTGACACTAGAGGCACGGGTTTAGATACGCAGTATTTT.

The CDR3 region has the DNA TGTGCCAGCAAGCCCACCAGGGATAGTAGGCATGGCTACACCTTC. Its protein is CASKPTRDSRHGYTF. The chain employs TRBV6-5 and TRBJ1-2, with D tentatively TRBD1 (5 bases). From germline, CDR1 is MNHEY and CDR2 SVGAGI. The CDR3 has 15 residues. Trimming took 7 bases from V and 6 from J, leaving 21 bases between them.

The CDR3, as DNA: TGTGCCAGCAGCTTAGATAACGGTTATCAGCCCCAGCATTTT. Encoded protein: CASSLDNGYQPQHF. J is TRBJ1-5 and V is TRBV7-9; no firm D call. V shed 1 base and J shed 5 bases, with 9 bases lying between them. Germline V gene sequence: CDR1 SEHNR, CDR2 FQNEAQ (reference sequence). CDR3 length: 14 residues.

The CDR3 here is CAISGHDGNNEQFF. The CDR3 DNA reads as TGTGCCATCTCAGGACACGACGGAAACAATGAGCAGTTCTTC. The rearrangement links TRBV10-3 to TRBJ2-1; perhaps TRBD1 as D (5 bases). Deletions cut 8 bases from V and 5 bases from J, with 16 bases between. The CDR3 is 14 amino acids. CDR1 ENHRY and CDR2 SYGVKD come from the germline V gene.

The chain employs TRBV3-1 (or the pseudogene TRBV3-2) and TRBJ2-7, with 14 bases that match TRBD2. J gave up 10 bases and V 2 bases, and 16 bases lay outside the gene matches. CDR3 length: 18 residues. Germline values: CDR1 LGHDT, CDR2 YNNKEL (reference sequence). The CDR3 region has the DNA TGTGCCAGCAGCCAACCTTTCGGGTTTACGGGACTAGCGGGGGCCCAGTACTTC. Amino acids: CASSQPFGFTGLAGAQYF.

The chain is built from TRBV9 and TRBJ2-5, with a tentative D call TRBD1 (5 bases). This CDR3 contains 18 residues. V was cut by 0 bases and J by 0 bases, with 18 bases left in between. Germline V gene data show CDR1 as SGDLS and CDR2 as YYNGEE. CDR3: CASSVAPVRGINQETQYF. The CDR3 region has the DNA TGTGCCAGCAGCGTAGCTCCTGTTAGGGGAATCAACCAAGAGACCCAGTACTTC.

The CDR3 nucleotides read TGTGCCAGCAGCCAAGATTCAGGCAGATACAATGAGCAGTTCTTC. Protein sequence: CASSQDSGRYNEQFF. This chain joins TRBV3-1 (or the pseudogene TRBV3-2) and TRBJ2-1, with no clear D. Germline V CDR1 and CDR2: LGHDT, YNNKEL (reference sequence). This CDR3 is 15 amino acids long. Trimming removed 0 bases from V and 4 bases from J, with 10 bases in between.

This chain uses TRBV6-5 with TRBJ2-1; 8 bases line up with TRBD1. CDR3 size: 15 residues. The germline V gene has CDR1 MNHEY and CDR2 SVGAGI. After removal of 8 bases from V and 0 bases from J, the junction contained 6 bases not matched to a gene. The CDR3 DNA sequence: TGTGCCAGCCCGCCCGGGACAGGCTCCTACAATGAGCAGTTCTTC. The encoded protein is CASPPGTGSYNEQFF.

The rearrangement links TRBV28 to TRBJ1-6; 8 bases are shared with TRBD1. CDR1 and CDR2 (germline): MDHEN, SYDVKM. V dropped 6 bases and J dropped 5; count of bases not matched to a gene: 12. CDR3 length equals 17 residues. The CDR3 spells CASSAPDRGRNNSPLHF. CDR3 sequence (DNA): TGTGCCAGCAGCGCCCCCGACAGGGGACGAAATAATTCACCCCTCCACTTT.

Comment on this clone: Being one base from a much bigger clone, this may be a read error. The rearrangement uses TRBV4-2 and TRBJ2-1; 7 nucleotides align to TRBD1. V was pared by 6 bases and J by 5 bases, with 4 bases of the junction left unmatched. CDR3 length: 13 amino acids. Looked up from germline, CDR1 is LGHNA and CDR2 is YNFKEQ. CDR3: CASSYDRDNEQFF. The CDR3 DNA follows: TGTGCCAGCAGTTACGACAGGGACAATGAGCAGTTCTTC.

The chain recombines TRBV6-4 with TRBJ1-2, with D perhaps matching TRBD1 (6 bases). The germline V gene encodes CDR1 MRHNA and CDR2 SNTAGT. Trimming pared 6 bases from V and 7 bases from J, leaving 27 bases between. This CDR3 has 17 residues. Here the CDR3 DNA reads TGTGCCAGCAGGGAAGGTGGGGGGGGCCTCATCCCCTGTGGCTACACCTTC. It yields the protein CASREGGGGLIPCGYTF.

This clone was found a few times. V is TRBV3-1 (or the pseudogene TRBV3-2) and J is TRBJ2-3, with TRBD2 matching 7 bases. V shed 4 bases and J 9 bases; nucleotides not matched to a gene: 16. This CDR3 contains 16 residues. Germline CDR1 is LGHDT and CDR2 is YNNKEL (reference sequence). In nucleotides, the CDR3 is TGTGCCAGCAGCCGAACCACGAGTAGGGAGGGAACGACGCAGTATTTT. Protein sequence: CASSRTTSREGTTQYF.

This clone was observed a few times. The J gene is TRBJ2-2, the V gene TRBV5-4; 9 nucleotides agree with TRBD1. The CDR3 runs 16 residues. The germline V gene has CDR1 SGHNT and CDR2 YYREEE (reference sequence). With V trimmed by 3 bases and J by 6 bases, 9 bases remained unmatched. The CDR3 sequence is CASSSSGQGDAGELFF. The DNA for the CDR3 is TGTGCCAGCAGCTCCTCGGGACAGGGTGACGCCGGGGAGCTGTTTTTT.

The rearrangement joins TRBV7-2 to TRBJ2-7; perhaps TRBD1 as D (6 bases). Germline values: CDR1 SGHTA, CDR2 FQGNSA. This CDR3 region has 15 residues. V lost 7 bases to trimming and J lost 0 bases, with 16 bases between them. The CDR3 nucleotides are TGTGCCAGCACCCGTGGGGGCACGGGCTCCTACGAGCAGTACTTC. Residues: CASTRGGTGSYEQYF.

V is TRBV5-5 and J is TRBJ1-3, with no clear D. CDR1 SGHKS and CDR2 YYEKEE come from the germline V gene (reference sequence). V gave up 4 bases and J gave up 1 base, with 6 bases separating them. CDR3 size: 13 residues. This chain's CDR3 is CASSPFSGNTIYF. The CDR3 DNA is TGTGCCAGCAGCCCATTTTCTGGAAACACCATATATTTT.